The sequence of this TCR beta chain was determined in a study of blood T cells in healthy people across ages. This CDR3 spans 14 amino acids. The V and J ends lost 4 bases and 5 bases, in that order; junction bases with no gene match: 4. Germline CDR1 and CDR2: SGHRS and YFSETQ. Alongside a J-beta primer mix, a sample-barcoded 5' primer served in a second PCR lasting roughly 6 to 12 cycles. MiXCR, run by TCRdb on the 5' RACE reads, gives a single entry per CDR3 protein. Counted here are hundreds of thousands of distinct CDR3 sequences, just over 55% occurring once; the ten biggest clones make up more than 25%.

The sequence was obtained from a man aged 35 to 55 in good health. The chain is built from TRBV5-1 and TRBJ2-1; 9 nucleotides match TRBD1. The sequencing sample was made of blood. In DNA form, the CDR3 reads TGCGCCAGCAGCCGGAGGACAGGGGACAATGAGCAGTTCTTC. It yields the protein CASSRRTGDNEQFF. Supplemented by reference TRBV5-1 and TRBJ2-1, the full variable domain reads KAGVTQTPRYLIKTRGQQVTLSCSPISGHRSVSWYQQTPGQGLQFLFEYFSETQRNKGNFPGRFSGRQFSNSRSEMNVSTLELGDSALYLCASSRRTGDNEQFFGPGTRLTVL.